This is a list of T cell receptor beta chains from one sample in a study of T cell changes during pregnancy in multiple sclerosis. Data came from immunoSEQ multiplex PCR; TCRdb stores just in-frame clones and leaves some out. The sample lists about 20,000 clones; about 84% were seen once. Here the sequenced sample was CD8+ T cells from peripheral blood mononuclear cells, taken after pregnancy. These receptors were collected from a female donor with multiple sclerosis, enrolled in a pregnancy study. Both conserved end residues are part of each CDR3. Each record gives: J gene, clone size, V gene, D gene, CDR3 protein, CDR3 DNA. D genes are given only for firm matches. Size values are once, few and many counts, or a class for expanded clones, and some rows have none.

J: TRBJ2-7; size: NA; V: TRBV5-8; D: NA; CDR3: CASSLVGGAYEQYF; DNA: TGTGCCAGCAGCTTGGTTGGAGGGGCCTACGAGCAGTACTTC
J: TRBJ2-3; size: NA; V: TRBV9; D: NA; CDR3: CASSPPTETSTDTQYF; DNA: TGTGCCAGCAGCCCACCGACAGAAACTAGCACAGATACGCAGTATTTT
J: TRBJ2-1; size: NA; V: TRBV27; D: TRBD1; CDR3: CASSPNRGWEQFF; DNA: TGTGCCAGCAGTCCTAACAGGGGTTGGGAGCAGTTCTTC
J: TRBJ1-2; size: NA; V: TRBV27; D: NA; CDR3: CASGGGNYGYTF; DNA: TGTGCCAGCGGGGGAGGTAACTATGGCTACACCTTC
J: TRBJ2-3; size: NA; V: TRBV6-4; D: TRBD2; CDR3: CASSGTSGGPDTQYF; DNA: TGTGCCAGCAGCGGGACTAGCGGGGGGCCAGATACGCAGTATTTT
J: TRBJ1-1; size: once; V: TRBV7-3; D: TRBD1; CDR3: CASSLGTGITEAFF; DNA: TGTGCCAGCAGCTTAGGGACAGGGATCACTGAAGCTTTCTTT
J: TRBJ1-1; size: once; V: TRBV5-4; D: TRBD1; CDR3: CASSPGQGRTEAFF; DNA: TGTGCCAGCAGCCCCGGACAGGGAAGGACTGAAGCTTTCTTT
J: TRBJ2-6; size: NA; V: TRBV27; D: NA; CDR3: CASSRLDSDSGANVLTF; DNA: TGTGCCAGCAGCCGACTAGACAGTGACTCTGGGGCCAACGTCCTGACTTTC
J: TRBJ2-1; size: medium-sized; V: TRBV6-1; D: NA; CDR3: CASSDSLGSVNEQFF; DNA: TGTGCCAGCAGTGACTCCTTGGGGAGTGTCAATGAGCAGTTCTTC
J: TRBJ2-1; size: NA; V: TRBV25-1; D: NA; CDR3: CASSEYNPAEGGEQFF; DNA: TGTGCCAGCAGTGAATATAATCCAGCGGAGGGGGGGGAGCAGTTCTTC
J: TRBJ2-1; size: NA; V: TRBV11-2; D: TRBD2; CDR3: CASSSPVIGLVNEQFF; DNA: TGTGCCAGCAGCTCCCCGGTTATAGGACTAGTAAATGAGCAGTTCTTC
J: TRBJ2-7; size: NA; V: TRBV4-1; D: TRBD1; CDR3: CASSYGQGETYEQYF; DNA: TGCGCCAGCAGCTACGGACAGGGGGAAACCTACGAGCAGTACTTC
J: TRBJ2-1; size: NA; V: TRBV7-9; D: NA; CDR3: CASSLARGYNEQFF; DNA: TGTGCCAGCAGCTTAGCCAGGGGATACAATGAGCAGTTCTTC
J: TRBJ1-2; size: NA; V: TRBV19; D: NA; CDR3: CASTPTGASYGYTF; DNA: TGTGCCAGTACCCCGACAGGAGCATCCTATGGCTACACCTTC
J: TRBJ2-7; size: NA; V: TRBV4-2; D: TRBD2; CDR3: CASSFIAGTSGNEQYF; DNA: TGTGCCAGCAGCTTCATTGCCGGGACTAGCGGGAACGAGCAGTACTTC
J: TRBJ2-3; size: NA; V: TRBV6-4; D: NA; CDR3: CASSDSGGMSTDTQYF; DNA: TGTGCCAGCAGTGACTCGGGCGGGATGAGCACAGATACGCAGTATTTT
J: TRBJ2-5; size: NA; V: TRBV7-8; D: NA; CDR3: CASSPPQGNQETQYF; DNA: TGTGCCAGCAGCCCCCCCCAGGGCAACCAAGAGACCCAGTACTTC
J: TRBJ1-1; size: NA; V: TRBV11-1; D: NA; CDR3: CASSLGYSSAEAFF; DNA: TGTGCCAGCAGCTTAGGGTACTCGAGCGCTGAAGCTTTCTTT
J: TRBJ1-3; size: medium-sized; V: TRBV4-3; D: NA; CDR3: CASSQGGPASGNTIYF; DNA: TGCGCCAGCAGCCAAGGAGGGCCGGCCTCTGGAAACACCATATATTTT
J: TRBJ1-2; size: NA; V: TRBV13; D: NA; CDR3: CASSLDSGANYGYTF; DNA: TGTGCCAGCAGCTTAGATTCAGGGGCGAACTATGGCTACACCTTC
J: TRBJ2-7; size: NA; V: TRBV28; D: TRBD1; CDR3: CASCRTGVYEQYF; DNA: TGTGCCAGCTGCCGGACAGGGGTCTACGAGCAGTACTTC
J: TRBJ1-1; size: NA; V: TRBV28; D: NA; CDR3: CASSPRQINTEAFF; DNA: TGTGCCAGCAGTCCCCGACAGATAAACACTGAAGCTTTCTTT
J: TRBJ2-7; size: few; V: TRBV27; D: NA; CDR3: CASSPLTGSYEQYF; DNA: TGTGCCAGCAGTCCCTTGACAGGCTCCTACGAGCAGTACTTC
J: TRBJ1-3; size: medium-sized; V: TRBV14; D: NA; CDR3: CASSRGGQSGNTIYF; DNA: TGTGCCAGCAGCAGAGGGGGACAATCTGGAAACACCATATATTTT
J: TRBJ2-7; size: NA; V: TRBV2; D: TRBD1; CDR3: CASSVIWDSSDYEQYF; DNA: TGTGCCAGCAGCGTTATTTGGGACAGTTCGGACTACGAGCAGTACTTC
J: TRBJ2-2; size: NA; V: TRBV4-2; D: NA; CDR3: CASSQVRELGTGELFF; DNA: TGTGCCAGCAGCCAAGTCAGGGAACTTGGTACCGGGGAGCTGTTTTTT
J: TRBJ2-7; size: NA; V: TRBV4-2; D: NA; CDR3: CASTQVLDWSYEQYF; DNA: TGTGCCAGCACCCAGGTTCTTGACTGGTCCTACGAGCAGTACTTC
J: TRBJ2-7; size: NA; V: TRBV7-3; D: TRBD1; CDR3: CASSLGDREFHEQYF; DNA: TGTGCCAGCAGCTTAGGGGACAGGGAGTTCCACGAGCAGTACTTC
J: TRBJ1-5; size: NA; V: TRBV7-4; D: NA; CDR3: CASAPSQGVNQPQHF; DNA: TGTGCCAGCGCCCCATCACAGGGAGTCAATCAGCCCCAGCATTTT
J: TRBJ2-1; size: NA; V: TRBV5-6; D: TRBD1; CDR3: CASSFPGQGYNEQFF; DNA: TGTGCCAGCAGCTTCCCGGGACAGGGCTACAATGAGCAGTTCTTC
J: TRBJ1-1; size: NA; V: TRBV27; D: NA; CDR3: CASSLVGARTEAFF; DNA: TGTGCCAGCAGTTTAGTAGGGGCAAGGACTGAAGCTTTCTTT
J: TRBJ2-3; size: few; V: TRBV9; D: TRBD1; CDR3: CASSHPGRGSTDTQYF; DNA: TGTGCCAGCAGCCACCCTGGCAGGGGGAGCACAGATACGCAGTATTTT
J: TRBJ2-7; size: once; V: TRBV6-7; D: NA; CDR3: CASSYSKEGEQYF; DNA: TGTGCCAGCAGTTACTCGAAGGAGGGCGAGCAGTACTTC
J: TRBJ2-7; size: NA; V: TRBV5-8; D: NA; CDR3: CASSWTSRGEQYF; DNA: TGTGCCAGCAGCTGGACTTCCAGGGGCGAGCAGTACTTC
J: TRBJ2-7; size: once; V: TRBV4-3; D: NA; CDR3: CASSQGLAPEQYF; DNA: TGCGCCAGCAGCCAAGGCCTAGCTCCCGAGCAGTACTTC